This T cell receptor (beta chain) derives from a study of T cell responses to AZD1222 COVID-19 vaccine. Overall study findings and caveats: Close to half of spike-specific TCRs reportedly recognize unmutated variant regions. The span of vaccine-associated CD4 TCRs extended across spike, with dominance at 160-218 and 743-854. Mostly white British, mostly female donors; authors suggested clonal diversity may be underestimated. Baseline testing showed seropositivity in only a handful of AZD1222 recipients.

About this clone: Antigen specificity is unknown.

The CDR3 has 11 residues. Germline-derived CDR1 and CDR2 are SGHTA and FQGNSA. V gave up 5 bases and J gave up 4 bases, with 6 bases separating them. The table came from immunoSEQ multiplex PCR; TCRdb's copy has only in-frame clones and leaves some out. Here the sample spans tens of thousands of clones, roughly 87% being singletons. This sample comprised peripheral blood, obtained on day 0 of AZD1222 vaccination. This chain connects TRBV7-2 to TRBJ2-7; D is ambiguous. This clonotype was obtained from an adult in good health. In nucleotides, the CDR3 is TGTGCCAGCAGCGACCGTTACGAGCAGTACTTC. This translates into CASSDRYEQYF.